This TCR beta chain was recorded in a study of blood T cell repertoires in COVID-19. Profiled with immunoSEQ multiplex PCR; TCRdb holds only in-frame clones, not every one. The sample has about 350,000 clones, over 75% seen once. V lost 1 base and J lost 1, with 7 bases in between. CDR1 and CDR2 from the germline V gene are SGHAT and FQDESV (reference sequence). The CDR3 runs to 14 residues. The rearrangement joins TRBV11-1 to TRBJ1-1; D perhaps matches TRBD1 (5 bases). Sequenced material: PBMCs or T cells enriched from blood (not recorded which). The clonotype originates from a woman in her twenties or thirties who had recovered from COVID-19. The CDR3 bases are TGTGCCAGCAGCTTAGTTACAGGGAACACTGAAGCTTTCTTT. Translation: CASSLVTGNTEAFF. Drawing the rest from reference TRBV11-1 and TRBJ1-1, the complete variable domain is EAEVAQSPRYKITEKSQAVAFWCDPISGHATLYWYRQILGQGPELLVQFQDESVVDDSQLPKDRFSAERLKGVDSTLKIQPAELGDSAMYLCASSLVTGNTEAFFGQGTRLTVV.